This passage covers 9 T cell receptor beta chains from one sample sequenced in a study of read filtering for tumor transcriptome and immune sequencing. The library was built from 400 to 500 ng RNA with molecular barcoded adaptors for alpha/delta and beta/gamma chains. TCRdb used MiXCR to reprocess the reads, holding one entry per CDR3 protein. In the table there are more than 55,000 distinct CDR3 sequences, approximately 18% of which are singletons. Sequenced material: a population of CD138-negative cells sorted from bone marrow. Receptors were obtained from a donor older than 35 with multiple myeloma.

This clonotype was seen only once. The CDR3: CASSLGQGHYGYTF. In DNA, the CDR3 is TGTGCCAGCAGCTTAGGTCAGGGCCACTATGGCTACACCTTC. This rearrangement joins TRBV7-9 to TRBJ1-2, with D maybe TRBD1 (5 bases). Germline loops: CDR1 SEHNR, CDR2 FQNEAQ (reference sequence). The V gene lost 1 base and the J gene lost 3 bases, with 9 bases spanning the gap. CDR3 length: 14 amino acids.

This clonotype was counted at least ten times. The chain couples TRBV10-2 to TRBJ1-5; D is uncertain. Germline V gene sequence: CDR1 WSHSY, CDR2 SAAADI. The V end was cut by 5 bases, the J end by 0 bases, with 11 bases between. This CDR3 region has 15 residues. Here the CDR3 reads CASSQTLYSNQPQHF. The CDR3 region has the DNA TGCGCCAGCAGTCAAACCCTATATAGCAATCAGCCCCAGCATTTT.

This clonotype was found many times. The chain recombines TRBV5-1 with TRBJ1-5; D perhaps matches TRBD1 (5 bases). Germline V gives CDR1 SGHRS, CDR2 YFSETQ. V lost 4 bases and J lost 6, with 14 bases in between. This CDR3 comprises 14 residues. CDR3 coding DNA: TGCGCCAGCAGCCACGGGGGGATGAGTCAGCCCCAGCATTTT. This gives the protein CASSHGGMSQPQHF.

This clonotype was detected many times. The chain joins TRBV7-9 to TRBJ2-2; D is perhaps TRBD1 or TRBD2 (6 bases each). This CDR3 is built from 15 residues. Trimming cost V 3 bases and J 4 bases, with 12 bases left between them. Germline loops: CDR1 SEHNR, CDR2 FQNEAQ (reference sequence). The CDR3, as DNA: TGTGCCAGCAGCTTCGGGGGCGCAGGCACCGGGGAGCTGTTTTTT. This translates into CASSFGGAGTGELFF.

The table lists this clonotype with many counts. The chain employs TRBV12-3 or TRBV12-4 and TRBJ2-2; 12 positions match TRBD2. The CDR3 runs 15 residues. The J segment lost 5 bases and the V segment lost 6 bases, leaving 4 bases of the junction unmatched. CDR3 protein: CASRPGLAGTGELFF. The CDR3 bases are TGTGCCAGCAGACCGGGACTAGCGGGTACCGGGGAGCTGTTTTTT.

This clonotype was observed many times. The CDR3 DNA sequence: TGTGCCAGCAGCGTAGGGACACCCTCCTACGAGCAGTACTTC. It specifies CASSVGTPSYEQYF. The rearrangement links TRBV9 to TRBJ2-7; D may be TRBD1 (5 bases). From germline, CDR1 is SGDLS and CDR2 YYNGEE. This CDR3 spans 14 amino acids. Trimming removed 0 bases at V and 0 bases at J, with 7 bases between.

This clonotype was observed a few times. The gene calls are TRBV6-5 and TRBJ2-5; 7 bases map to TRBD1. Per germline, CDR1 MNHEY and CDR2 SVGAGI. The CDR3 totals 15 residues. V shed 0 bases, J shed 3 bases, and the junction held 4 bases outside the gene matches. This CDR3 reads CASSYSPTGEETQYF. The CDR3 DNA is TGTGCCAGCAGTTACTCTCCTACAGGGGAAGAGACCCAGTACTTC.

This clonotype was counted many times. The V and J genes are TRBV7-2 and TRBJ2-3; 8 bases match TRBD2. The germline V gene encodes CDR1 SGHTA and CDR2 FQGNSA. The V and J ends lost 5 bases and 5 bases, in that order; junction bases with no gene match: 18. CDR3 length: 18 amino acids. The CDR3: CASSPGSRGGARQDTQYF. The CDR3 DNA reads as TGTGCCAGCAGCCCAGGTAGTCGGGGGGGGGCCAGGCAAGATACGCAGTATTTT.

In regard to this clonotype: One base separates it from a far larger clone, so it is likely a read error. The J gene is TRBJ2-1, the V gene TRBV6-1; no reliable D call. CDR3 size: 13 residues. CDR1 MNHNS and CDR2 SASEGT come from the germline V gene. CDR3 sequence: CATSDPYSAEQFF. CDR3 bases: TGTGCCACCAGTGACCCCTATTCCGCTGAGCAGTTCTTC.